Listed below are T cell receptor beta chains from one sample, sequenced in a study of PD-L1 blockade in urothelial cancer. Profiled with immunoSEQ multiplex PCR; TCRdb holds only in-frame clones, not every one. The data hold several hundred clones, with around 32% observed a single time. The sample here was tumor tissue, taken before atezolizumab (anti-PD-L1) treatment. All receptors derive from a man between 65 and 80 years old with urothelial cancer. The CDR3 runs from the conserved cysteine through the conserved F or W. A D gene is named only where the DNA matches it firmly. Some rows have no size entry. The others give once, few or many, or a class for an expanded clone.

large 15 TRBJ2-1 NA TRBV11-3 CASSFQGSSYNEQFF TGTGCCAGCAGCTTTCAGGGTTCCTCCTACAATGAGCAGTTCTTC
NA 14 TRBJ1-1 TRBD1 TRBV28 CASKGTVLNTEAFF TGTGCCAGCAAAGGGACAGTTCTGAACACTGAAGCTTTCTTT
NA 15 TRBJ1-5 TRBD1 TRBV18 CASSPTGFSNQPQHF TGTGCCAGCTCTCCGACAGGGTTCTCCAATCAGCCCCAGCATTTT
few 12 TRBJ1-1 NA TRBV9 CASSQPSRGVTF TGTGCCAGCAGCCAGCCTTCCAGGGGTGTGACCTTT
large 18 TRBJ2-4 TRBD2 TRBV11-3 CASSLVTSGRNAKNIQYF TGTGCCAGCAGCTTAGTGACTAGCGGGAGGAACGCCAAAAACATTCAGTACTTC
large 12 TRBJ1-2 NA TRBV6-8 CAISPGEEGYTF TGTGCCATCAGCCCCGGAGAAGAAGGCTACACCTTC
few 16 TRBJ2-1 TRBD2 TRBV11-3 CASSLDRSGRGVEQFF TGTGCCAGCAGCTTAGATAGAAGCGGGAGAGGGGTTGAGCAGTTCTTC
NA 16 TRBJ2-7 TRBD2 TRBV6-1 CASSEAVLAGAYEQYF TGTGCCAGCAGTGAAGCGGTGCTAGCGGGGGCCTACGAGCAGTACTTC
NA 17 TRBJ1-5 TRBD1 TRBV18 CASSPLFGGQDPRNQHF TGTGCCAGCTCACCACTTTTCGGCGGACAGGACCCTAGGAACCAGCATTTT
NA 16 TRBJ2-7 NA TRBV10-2 CASSEPRQVSSYEQYF TGCGCCAGCAGTGAGCCGCGACAGGTTAGCTCCTACGAGCAGTACTTC
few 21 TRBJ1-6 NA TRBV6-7 CASSYSRGEGRATLLNSPLHF TGTGCCAGCAGTTATTCGAGAGGCGAGGGGCGTGCTACTCTTCTCAATTCACCCCTCCACTTT
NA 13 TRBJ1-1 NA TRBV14 CASSRGVGTEAFF TGTGCCAGCAGCCGAGGGGTAGGGACTGAAGCTTTCTTT
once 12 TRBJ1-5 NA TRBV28 CASRSPGGPQHF TGTGCCAGCAGATCGCCCGGGGGGCCCCAGCATTTT
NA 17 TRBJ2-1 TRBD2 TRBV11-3 CASSLGLADGVGNEQFF TGTGCCAGCAGCCTCGGACTAGCGGATGGAGTCGGTAATGAGCAGTTCTTC
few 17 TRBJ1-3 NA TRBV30 CAWSVKGHPGSGNTIYF TGTGCCTGGAGTGTAAAGGGCCACCCAGGATCTGGAAACACCATATATTTT
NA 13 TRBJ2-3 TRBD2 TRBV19 CASKERGGDTQYF TGTGCCAGTAAGGAGCGGGGGGGAGATACGCAGTATTTT
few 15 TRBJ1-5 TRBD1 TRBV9 CASSGQGVTNQPQHF TGTGCCAGCAGCGGACAGGGGGTAACTAATCAGCCCCAGCATTTT